Listed below are T cell receptor beta chains from one sample, sequenced in a study of blood T cell repertoires in COVID-19. Sequencing used immunoSEQ multiplex PCR; TCRdb keeps in-frame clones, though not all of them. The sample has about 81,000 clones, 89% seen once. The sample taken for sequencing was peripheral blood. The receptors originated from a man between 70 and 80 years old with active or convalescent COVID-19. Both conserved end residues are part of each CDR3. A D gene is named only where the DNA matches it firmly. Some rows mark clone size as missing; the rest say once, few, many or name a class of expanded clone.

len	d_gene	v_gene	j_gene	abundance	CDR3nt	CDR3aa
17	TRBD2	TRBV24-1	TRBJ2-5	.	TGTGCCACCAGTGATCCCGGACTAGCGGGGAAACAAGAGACCCAGTACTTC	CATSDPGLAGKQETQYF
14	.	TRBV28	TRBJ1-5	.	TGTGCCAGCCGCATCGGACGACTAAATCAGCCCCAGCATTTT	CASRIGRLNQPQHF
14	TRBD1	TRBV6-5	TRBJ1-3	.	TGTGCCAGCAGAGACAGGGGGCTCGGAAACACCATATATTTT	CASRDRGLGNTIYF
13	.	TRBV6-5	TRBJ2-4	.	TGTGCCAGCCAGCCGACAGGCTTAAACATTCAGTACTTC	CASQPTGLNIQYF
16	.	TRBV4-1	TRBJ1-6	.	TGCGCCAGCAGCCAAGATTGGAGCTCCTATAATTCACCCCTCCACTTT	CASSQDWSSYNSPLHF
14	.	TRBV7-8	TRBJ2-1	.	TGTGCCAGCAGCTTAGTGGGGGGATCGAATGAGCAGTTCTTC	CASSLVGGSNEQFF
14	TRBD2	TRBV19	TRBJ2-7	.	TGTGCCAGTAGTCGTCCCGGGGGGGCTCGCGAGCAGTACTTC	CASSRPGGAREQYF
15	TRBD1	TRBV5-1	TRBJ2-1	.	TGCGCCAGCAGCAGGGGGCAGAGCTCCTACAATGAGCAGTTCTTC	CASSRGQSSYNEQFF
14	.	TRBV11-2	TRBJ2-1	.	TGTGCCAGCAGCTCTCAGCCCTGGGACTCCCTGCAGTTCTTC	CASSSQPWDSLQFF
13	.	TRBV12-3/TRBV12-4	TRBJ2-3	.	TGTGCCAGCAGTTTTCGGGGTTCAGATACGCAGTATTTT	CASSFRGSDTQYF
15	.	TRBV7-9	TRBJ1-2	.	TGTGCCAGCAGCTGGGATCCGGGACATAACTATGGCTACACCTTC	CASSWDPGHNYGYTF
16	.	TRBV24-1	TRBJ1-2	.	TGTGCCACCAGTGATTCTCGAATCGGGGGGGCGGATGGCTACACCTTC	CATSDSRIGGADGYTF
16	.	TRBV15	TRBJ2-6	.	TGTGCCACCAGCAGGGGTACAGGGACTGGGGCCAACGTCCTGACTTTC	CATSRGTGTGANVLTF
13	.	TRBV6-2/TRBV6-3	TRBJ2-5	once	TGTGCCAGCAGTTACCGTCCCCAAGAGACCCAGTACTTC	CASSYRPQETQYF
14	TRBD1	TRBV4-3	TRBJ2-2	.	TGCGCCAGCAGCCGAGGGACAGGGGACGGGGAGCTGTTTTTT	CASSRGTGDGELFF
13	TRBD2	TRBV6-5	TRBJ2-7	.	TGTGCCAGCCGGACTAGCGGATCCTACGAGCAGTACTTC	CASRTSGSYEQYF
15	.	TRBV10-3	TRBJ1-1	.	TGTGCCATCGGCGACGACACGTTATTGAACACTGAAGCTTTCTTT	CAIGDDTLLNTEAFF
15	TRBD1	TRBV5-6	TRBJ2-1	.	TGTGCCAGCAGCCCAGGGACAGGATCCTACAATGAGCAGTTCTTC	CASSPGTGSYNEQFF
13	TRBD1	TRBV6-6	TRBJ1-2	.	TGTGCCAGCAGTCTTGGGGACAGGGGGGGCTACACCTTC	CASSLGDRGGYTF
22	TRBD1	TRBV7-8	TRBJ2-6	.	TGTGCCAGCAGCTTAGGGTTGGGTAAGGGACAGGGGGCTCCCTCTGGGGCCAACGTCCTGACTTTC	CASSLGLGKGQGAPSGANVLTF
15	.	TRBV2	TRBJ1-1	.	TGTGCCAGCAGTGAGGTGGACAGTCAACTCACTGAAGCTTTCTTT	CASSEVDSQLTEAFF
14	.	TRBV6-6	TRBJ1-6	.	TGTGCCAGCAGCCGACGGGGGAGGGATTCACCCCTCCACTTT	CASSRRGRDSPLHF
15	.	TRBV6-4	TRBJ2-1	once	TGTGCCAGCAGTGTCCTAGGGGAACCTTACAATGAGCAGTTCTTC	CASSVLGEPYNEQFF
14	.	TRBV6-5	TRBJ1-1	once	TGTGCCAGCAGTCCATGGGGAGGTGGCACTGAAGCTTTCTTT	CASSPWGGGTEAFF
14	.	TRBV2	TRBJ1-5	.	TGTGCCAGCAGTGCGATCGGGGGTTATCAGCCCCAGCATTTT	CASSAIGGYQPQHF
15	.	TRBV5-6	TRBJ1-5	.	TGTGCCAGCAGCCGACGCGGACAGCCAGGGCCGCCCCAGCATTTT	CASSRRGQPGPPQHF
14	TRBD1	TRBV6-2/TRBV6-3	TRBJ1-2	.	TGTGCCAGCAGTTCCAGGGGGACCCTCTATGGCTACACCTTC	CASSSRGTLYGYTF
16	.	TRBV30	TRBJ1-2	.	TGTGCCTGGAGGGGCCTGGGTTCTGGGCCCGTAACTGGCTACACCTTC	CAWRGLGSGPVTGYTF
15	.	TRBV28	TRBJ1-2	.	TGTGCCAGCAGTTTTATTCGGGTTGGTGGTGATGGCTACACCTTC	CASSFIRVGGDGYTF
14	TRBD1	TRBV7-2	TRBJ1-5	.	TGTGCCAGCAGCACCGGGACAGGGAATCAGCCCCAGCATTTT	CASSTGTGNQPQHF
12	TRBD1	TRBV7-9	TRBJ1-1	few	TGTGCCAGCAGCTTAGGGGACAGTGAAGCTTTCTTT	CASSLGDSEAFF
14	TRBD1	TRBV2	TRBJ2-1	.	TGTGCCAGCATTCTCCAGGACAGGGCCAATGAGCAGTTCTTC	CASILQDRANEQFF
14	.	TRBV30	TRBJ1-3	.	TGTGCCTGGAGTGGTGAGAGCTCTGGAAACACCATATATTTT	CAWSGESSGNTIYF
13	TRBD1	TRBV29-1	TRBJ2-7	.	TGCAGCGTTGGACAGGGGGTCTCCTACGAGCAGTACTTC	CSVGQGVSYEQYF
14	TRBD2	TRBV5-1	TRBJ2-1	.	TGCGCCAGCAGCTTTCTAGCGGAATACAATGAGCAGTTCTTC	CASSFLAEYNEQFF
15	.	TRBV11-2	TRBJ2-3	.	TGTGCCAGCAGGTTATTATCCGTCAGCACAGATACGCAGTATTTT	CASRLLSVSTDTQYF
16	TRBD2	TRBV24-1	TRBJ2-3	.	TGTGCCACCAGTGATTTGGGCGGGGGTCGGTCAGATACGCAGTATTTT	CATSDLGGGRSDTQYF
15	TRBD1	TRBV18	TRBJ2-5	.	TGTGCCAGCTCAGAGACAGGGGCCACCCAAGAGACCCAGTACTTC	CASSETGATQETQYF
15	.	TRBV6-1	TRBJ1-1	.	TGTGCCAGCAGTGAACGGGGAACACGTAACACTGAAGCTTTCTTT	CASSERGTRNTEAFF
16	.	TRBV3-1/TRBV3-2	TRBJ2-5	.	TGTGCCAGCAGCCAAGGATCGGCGGGGGCCAAGGAGACCCAGTACTTC	CASSQGSAGAKETQYF
16	TRBD1	TRBV7-9	TRBJ2-1	.	TGTGCCAGCAGCTTAGGGGACAGGGGAAGGTACAATGAGCAGTTCTTC	CASSLGDRGRYNEQFF